These 16 T cell receptor beta chains were sequenced from one sample in a study of post-analysis software for immune sequencing data. Findings and caveats of the study: Higher frequency in patients than in controls was seen for a handful of TRBV segments, with TRBV5-6, TRBV5-1 and TRBV20-1 among them.

Their cognate antigens are unknown. The authors incorporated unique molecular identifiers into the TCR beta cDNA libraries. Each CDR3 protein is one row after TCRdb ran MiXCR on the PCR reads. The data show hundreds of thousands of distinct CDR3 sequences, less than 40% seen once. Sequences were obtained from blood. The receptor set was obtained from a girl aged 2 to 10 with multiple sclerosis.

The chain couples TRBV28 to TRBJ1-6, with 8 nucleotides matching TRBD1. This CDR3 spans 17 amino acids. J lost 9 bases, V lost 8 bases, and 18 bases had no gene match. Germline assignment: CDR1 MDHEN and CDR2 SYDVKM. The CDR3 loop is CASGHIKGQAYLSPLHF. The DNA of the CDR3 is TGTGCCAGCGGACACATTAAGGGACAGGCGTACCTTTCACCCCTCCACTTT.

The V call is TRBV18, the J call TRBJ1-5; TRBD1 is a possible D gene (6 bases). This CDR3 spans 15 amino acids. Germline V gene sequence: CDR1 KGHSH, CDR2 LQKENI. Trimming pared 4 bases from V and 6 bases from J, leaving 16 bases between. This CDR3 reads CASSRTIQGGQPQHF. CDR3 DNA: TGTGCCAGCTCACGAACGATACAGGGAGGTCAGCCCCAGCATTTT.

The V and J genes are TRBV5-1 and TRBJ2-7; D unresolved. Looked up from germline, CDR1 is SGHRS and CDR2 is YFSETQ. The CDR3 has 16 amino acids. Trimming shortened V by 4 bases and J by 0 bases, and 17 bases separated the two germline ends. CDR3 DNA sequence: TGCGCCAGCAGCCCATCACGAGACCCTAGCTCCTACGAGCAGTACTTC. Protein sequence: CASSPSRDPSSYEQYF.

V is TRBV27 and J is TRBJ2-4; D gene uncertain. The J call is in doubt because the DNA end fits TRBJ2-5 better. The germline V gene has CDR1 MNHEY and CDR2 SMNVEV (reference sequence). The CDR3 is 12 residues long. This CDR3 reads CASSSESGTQYF. CDR3 in DNA: TGTGCCAGCAGCTCAGAATCCGGGACCCAGTACTTC.

The chain combines TRBV13 with TRBJ2-4; 12 bases match TRBD2. Germline values: CDR1 PRHDT, CDR2 FYEKMQ (reference sequence). After removal of 5 bases from V and 6 bases from J, the junction contained 5 bases not matched to a gene. This CDR3 region has 15 residues. This CDR3 is CASSRATSGGNIQYF. The CDR3 DNA follows: TGTGCCAGCAGCAGAGCGACTAGCGGGGGAAACATTCAGTACTTC.

This clonotype was detected only a few times. This chain links TRBV18 with TRBJ2-2; the D gene is possibly TRBD1 (5 bases). The CDR3 covers 17 residues. Germline V gene lookup returns CDR1 KGHSH and CDR2 LQKENI. V gave up 2 bases and J gave up 3 bases, with 16 bases separating them. The CDR3 protein is CASSPSRTKGYTGELFF. Written as DNA, the CDR3 is TGTGCCAGCTCACCATCGAGGACGAAGGGGTACACCGGGGAGCTGTTTTTT.

The V and J genes are TRBV5-1 and TRBJ1-1, with D tentatively TRBD1 (5 bases). V lost 0 bases to trimming and J lost 3 bases, with 12 bases between them. Germline assignment: CDR1 SGHRS and CDR2 YFSETQ. The CDR3 extends over 15 amino acids. In DNA, the CDR3 is TGCGCCAGCAGCTTGGGGGGGTCACTGGACACTGAAGCTTTCTTT. Its protein product is CASSLGGSLDTEAFF.

This clonotype was seen once. V gene TRBV18 combines with J gene TRBJ2-1; D may be TRBD1 (5 bases). The CDR3 sequence is 13 residues long. Trimming stripped 4 bases from V and 8 bases from J, with 12 bases between. The germline V gene has CDR1 KGHSH and CDR2 LQKENI. In nucleotides, the CDR3 is TGTGCCAGCTCACAGGGGTGGAGCGATGAGCAGTTCTTC. Protein sequence: CASSQGWSDEQFF.

This clonotype was counted only a few times. This sequence joins TRBV12-3 or TRBV12-4 and TRBJ2-7; the match to TRBD1 covers 8 bases. Germline trimming cut 5 bases from V and 5 bases from J; bases unmatched to any gene: 5. The CDR3 is 13 residues long. For the CDR3, the DNA is TGTGCCAGCAGTCGGACAGGGTACCACGAGCAGTACTTC. It encodes CASSRTGYHEQYF.

The chain joins TRBV12-3 or TRBV12-4 to TRBJ2-1; D might be TRBD1 (5 bases). The CDR3 is made up of 15 amino acids. V lost 5 bases to trimming and J lost 4 bases, with 15 bases between them. Here the CDR3 reads CASSHVPPGYNEQFF. The CDR3 nucleotides read TGTGCCAGCAGTCACGTGCCCCCAGGGTACAATGAGCAGTTCTTC.

Concerning this clonotype: Because the CDR3 is missing its conserved closing phenylalanine or tryptophan, this is likely a read error. The chain has TRBV7-8 and TRBJ2-5; TRBD1 is a possible D gene (6 bases). The DNA end is a closer match to TRBJ2-4, so the J assignment may be wrong. This CDR3 is built from 14 residues. Germline CDR1 SGHVS, CDR2 FQNEAQ. The CDR3 spells CASSTGQPGDIQYC. The CDR3 coding sequence is TGTGCCAGCAGCACAGGACAGCCCGGGGACATTCAGTACTGC.

This chain joins TRBV7-2 and TRBJ1-2; no firm D call. V lost 1 base, J lost 3 bases, and 9 bases lay in between. The germline gives CDR1 SGHTA, CDR2 FQGNSA. The CDR3 covers 14 residues. CDR3 bases: TGTGCCAGCAGCTTAGTGAGCTCCTACTATGGCTACACCTTC. It encodes CASSLVSSYYGYTF.

This clonotype was picked up a small number of times. V and J are TRBV20-1 and TRBJ2-5, with TRBD2 matching over 10 bases. The trim removed 5 bases at V and 7 bases at J, leaving 7 bases unmatched. The germline gives CDR1 DFQATT, CDR2 SNEGSKA (reference sequence). The length of the CDR3 is 13 residues. CDR3 DNA: TGCAGTGCTGTAGCGGGGGGCCCGGGGACCCAGTACTTC. Translation gives CSAVAGGPGTQYF.

V usage is TRBV4-2 and J usage is TRBJ2-7; TRBD2 agrees at 7 bases. The germline V gene encodes CDR1 LGHNA and CDR2 YNFKEQ. The CDR3 runs to 13 residues. J lost 2 bases, V lost 7 bases, and 5 bases had no gene match. CDR3 in DNA: TGTGCCAGCACCCCTGCGGGGGCCTACGAGCAGTACTTC. The encoded protein is CASTPAGAYEQYF.

V and J are TRBV5-1 and TRBJ1-1; D remains ambiguous. V was trimmed by 0 bases and J by 2 bases, leaving 11 bases between them. The CDR3 has 15 residues. CDR1 is SGHRS and CDR2 is YFSETQ in the germline V gene. The CDR3 protein is CASSLAPLVNTEAFF. CDR3 sequence (DNA): TGCGCCAGCAGCTTGGCCCCCTTGGTTAACACTGAAGCTTTCTTT.

In this sample, this clonotype turned up a few times. This chain links TRBV2 with TRBJ2-5, with D unclear. Trimming left V 2 bases short and J 5 bases short, with 6 bases between. The CDR3 covers 12 residues. CDR1 and CDR2 from the germline V gene are SNHLY and FYNNEI. CDR3 DNA: TGTGCCAGCAGTGAATCTTCGGAGACCCAGTACTTC. Protein: CASSESSETQYF.